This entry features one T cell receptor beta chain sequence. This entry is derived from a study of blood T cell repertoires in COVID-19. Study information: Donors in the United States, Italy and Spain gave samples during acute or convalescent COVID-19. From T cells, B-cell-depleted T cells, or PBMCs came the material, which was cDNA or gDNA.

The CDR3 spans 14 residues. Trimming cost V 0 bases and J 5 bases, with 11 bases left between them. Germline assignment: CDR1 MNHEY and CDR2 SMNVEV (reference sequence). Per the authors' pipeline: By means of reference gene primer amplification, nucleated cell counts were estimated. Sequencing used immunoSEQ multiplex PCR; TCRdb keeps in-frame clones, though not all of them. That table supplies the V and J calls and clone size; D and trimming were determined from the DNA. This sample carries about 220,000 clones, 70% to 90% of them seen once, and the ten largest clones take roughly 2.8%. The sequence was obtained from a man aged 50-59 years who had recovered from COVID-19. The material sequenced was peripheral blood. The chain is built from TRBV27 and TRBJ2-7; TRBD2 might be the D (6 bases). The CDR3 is CASSLSGRGHEQYF. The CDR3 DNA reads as TGTGCCAGCAGTTTATCGGGGCGGGGCCACGAGCAGTACTTC.